The clone carrying this T cell receptor (beta chain) was picked up many times. Its cognate antigen is unknown. The junction departs from the called germline gene at one end, perhaps through a read error. The lymph nodes were axillary draining lymph nodes from breast cancer patients. This sample is drawn from a study of breast tumors, draining lymph nodes, adjacent tissues. Study-level results: Luminal-like breast cancer showed significantly higher tumor–nontumor repertoire similarity than basal-like. Most tumor T cells seemingly derive from lymph node, then expand in tumor. Data only fit, rather than demonstrated, lymph node origin of most tumor T cells. Tumor repertoires ranked between lymph nodes and nontumor tissue in diversity, with V and J gene preferences.

Per germline, CDR1 SGHRS and CDR2 YFSETQ. The CDR3 has 14 amino acids. Each CDR3 protein gets one entry after TCRdb re-called the multiplex PCR reads with MiXCR. The sample records 200,000 or so distinct CDR3 sequences, about 32% being singletons. The sequence came from a female donor with breast cancer. Some clones in this sample may be carry-over from other donors' samples. V and J are TRBV5-1 and TRBJ1-6; D call uncertain. Sequencing was carried out using axillary lymph node tissue. The CDR3 is CASSLGKDNSPLHF. Here the CDR3 DNA reads TGCGCCAGCAGCTTGGGCAAAGATAATTCCCCCCTCCACTTT.